A single sample gave rise to the 8 T cell receptor beta chains below, sequenced in a study of T cells in Graves' hyperthyroidism and ophthalmopathy. There were TCR beta CDR3 regions amplified from RNA transcripts. Using the HTBI primer set, a first-round RT-PCR was run on the TCR CDR3. TCRdb reanalysed the multiplex PCR reads using MiXCR and keeps one entry per CDR3 protein. The sample lists about 350,000 distinct CDR3 sequences; approximately 13% were seen once. The sample was blood. These receptors all stem from a woman in her 30s with Graves' hyperthyroidism.

The chain uses TRBV19 and TRBJ2-3; 7 bases are a match to TRBD2. The CDR3 sequence is 20 residues long. The ends lost 3 bases at V and 1 base at J; junction bases unmatched: 19. Per the germline V gene, CDR1 is LNHDA and CDR2 is SQIVND (reference sequence). The CDR3 sequence is CASSIQKGGPSGIGTDTQYF. DNA of the CDR3: TGTGCCAGTAGTATTCAAAAAGGTGGTCCCAGCGGGATTGGCACAGATACGCAGTATTTT. The full variable domain, in which reference TRBV19 and TRBJ2-3 provide the parts outside the CDR3, is DGGITQSPKYLFRKEGQNVTLSCEQNLNHDAMYWYRQDPGQGLRLIYYSQIVNDFQKGDIAEGYSVSREKKESFPLTVTSAQKNPTAFYLCASSIQKGGPSGIGTDTQYFGPGTRLTVL.

This chain connects TRBV6-1 to TRBJ1-1; TRBD1 matches at 7 bases. The CDR3 sequence is 16 residues long. Trimming removed 6 bases from V and 7 bases from J; junction bases left unmatched: 17. Germline V gives CDR1 MNHNS, CDR2 SASEGT. The chain's CDR3 is CASSPRTGGGGFEAFF. The CDR3 DNA reads TGTGCCAGCAGCCCCAGGACAGGCGGGGGGGGTTTTGAAGCTTTCTTT.

This clonotype was recorded a few times. The gene calls are TRBV5-1 and TRBJ2-5, with unresolved D. CDR3 length equals 13 residues. V lost 6 bases to trimming and J lost 5 bases, with 14 bases between them. Per germline, CDR1 SGHRS and CDR2 YFSETQ. The CDR3 is CASTPVGSETQYF. DNA for the CDR3: TGCGCCAGCACTCCGGTTGGGTCCGAGACCCAGTACTTC. The full variable domain, with the rest looked up from reference TRBV5-1 and TRBJ2-5, is KAGVTQTPRYLIKTRGQQVTLSCSPISGHRSVSWYQQTPGQGLQFLFEYFSETQRNKGNFPGRFSGRQFSNSRSEMNVSTLELGDSALYLCASTPVGSETQYFGPGTRLLVL.

There are many counts of this clonotype. The J gene is TRBJ1-1, the V gene TRBV10-3; D not certain. The length of the CDR3 is 13 residues. Trimming pared 6 bases from V and 5 bases from J, leaving 13 bases between. Germline V gene sequence: CDR1 ENHRY, CDR2 SYGVKD. Here the CDR3 reads CAIRDGERTEAFF. CDR3 nucleotide sequence: TGTGCCATCAGGGATGGGGAGAGGACTGAAGCTTTCTTT.

In its sample, this clonotype was seen a few times. CDR3: CSVAESFYNEQFF. As DNA, the CDR3 is TGCAGCGTTGCCGAGTCTTTTTACAATGAGCAGTTCTTC. The chain couples TRBV29-1 to TRBJ2-1; unclear D gene. Trimming took off 4 bases at V and 4 bases at J, with 11 bases between the two ends. The CDR3 consists of 13 residues. In germline, CDR1 is SQVTM, CDR2 ANQGSEA.

This clonotype came up many times. The chain couples TRBV11-2 to TRBJ1-2, with unresolved D. The CDR3 is 13 residues long. Trimming stripped 5 bases from V and 7 bases from J, with 14 bases between. CDR1 and CDR2 (germline): SGHAT, FQNNGV. In DNA, the CDR3 is TGTGCCAGCAGCATCCCGGGAGGAACTGGCTACACCTTC. The encoded protein is CASSIPGGTGYTF. The whole variable domain, filled in from reference TRBV11-2 and TRBJ1-2, reads EAGVAQSPRYKIIEKRQSVAFWCNPISGHATLYWYQQILGQGPKLLIQFQNNGVVDDSQLPKDRFSAERLKGVDSTLKIQPAKLEDSAVYLCASSIPGGTGYTFGSGTRLTVV.

About this clonotype: A read error may be the cause here, since a much bigger clone is one base away. V and J are TRBV30 and TRBJ1-5; D gene unclear. The length of the CDR3 is 12 residues. With 8 bases removed from V and 1 base from J, the gap between germline ends came to 9 bases. Germline CDR1 reads GTSNPN; CDR2 reads SVGIG (reference sequence). CDR3 in amino acids: CAECRSNQPQHF. The CDR3 DNA reads TGTGCCGAGTGTAGAAGCAATCAGCCCCAGCATTTT.

At least ten counts were recorded for this clonotype. The V gene is TRBV28, the J gene TRBJ2-1; 8 bases are shared with TRBD1. V shed 6 bases, J shed 7 bases, and the junction held 2 bases outside the gene matches. Germline values: CDR1 MDHEN, CDR2 SYDVKM. This CDR3 is built from 12 residues. The CDR3 nucleotides read TGTGCCAGCAGACGGACAGGGAATGAGCAGTTCTTC. This encodes CASRRTGNEQFF.